The T cell receptor beta chain described here comes from a study of monozygotic twins with inflammatory bowel disease. TCRdb reprocessed the 5' RACE reads, keeping one entry per CDR3 protein, no DNA. The listing contains around 450,000 distinct CDR3 sequences. This CDR3 is built from 16 residues. CDR1 is MNHEY, CDR2 SMNVEV, per germline (reference sequence). The material sequenced was blood. The origin of this receptor is a human donor with ulcerative colitis or Crohn's disease, or a healthy co-twin of an affected twin (not recorded which). The chain has TRBV27 and TRBJ1-6; TCRdb names TRBD1, which stays unverified in the absence of DNA. CDR3 loop: CASSWTGGRRNSPLHF.